These 22 T cell receptor beta chains were sequenced from one sample in a study of ipilimumab plus nivolumab after autologous stem cell transplantation. The repertoire was sequenced with immunoSEQ multiplex PCR; TCRdb's copy has only in-frame clones and lacks some. Of 8,500 to 11,000 clones listed, about 81% are singletons. The source material was PBMCs, sampled in a trial of ipilimumab plus nivolumab as post-transplant consolidation. All receptors derive from a male donor with diffuse large B-cell lymphoma.

CDR3 DNA: TGTGCCAGCAGCTTAGGGGGAGTCACAGATACGCAGTATTTT. Translation: CASSLGGVTDTQYF. The rearrangement links TRBV7-9 to TRBJ2-3; D perhaps matches TRBD2 (5 bases). Germline V gene lookup returns CDR1 SEHNR and CDR2 FQNEAQ (reference sequence). V was clipped by 1 base and J by 2 bases, with 7 bases between them. The CDR3 spans 14 residues.

The chain uses TRBV30 and TRBJ1-4; 11 bases line up with TRBD1. CDR3 length: 12 residues. V shed 1 base, J shed 11 bases, and the junction held 0 bases outside the gene matches. Germline CDR1 is GTSNPN and CDR2 is SVGIG (reference sequence). The CDR3 region is CAWSGTGGKLFF. The CDR3 DNA reads TGTGCCTGGAGTGGGACAGGGGGCAAACTGTTTTTT.

This clone turned up a few times. This specimen includes other DNA sequences encoding the same CDR3. The rearrangement joins TRBV7-2 to TRBJ1-6; D gene uncertain. V was clipped by 2 bases and J by 3 bases, with 8 bases between them. From germline, CDR1 is SGHTA and CDR2 FQGNSA. This CDR3 has 15 residues. The CDR3 DNA is TGTGCCAGCAGCTTAACGACGGACTATAATTCACCCCTCCACTTT. Its protein product is CASSLTTDYNSPLHF.

V gene TRBV5-1 combines with J gene TRBJ2-7; unclear D gene. V shed 0 bases and J shed 4 bases, with 11 bases lying between them. Germline lookup yields CDR1 SGHRS and CDR2 YFSETQ. The CDR3 covers 14 residues. The DNA of the CDR3 is TGCGCCAGCAGCTTGGAAGTTAGCAGGTACGAGCAGTACTTC. Its protein product is CASSLEVSRYEQYF.

V gene TRBV5-1 combines with J gene TRBJ2-7; 8 nucleotides agree with TRBD1. The J segment lost 4 bases and the V segment lost 4 bases, leaving 7 bases of the junction unmatched. The CDR3 covers 14 residues. Germline lookup yields CDR1 SGHRS and CDR2 YFSETQ. CDR3 in DNA: TGCGCCAGCAGCCAACAGGGGGGAGATTACGAGCAGTACTTC. Translation: CASSQQGGDYEQYF. Filled out from reference TRBV5-1 and TRBJ2-7, the complete variable domain reads KAGVTQTPRYLIKTRGQQVTLSCSPISGHRSVSWYQQTPGQGLQFLFEYFSETQRNKGNFPGRFSGRQFSNSRSEMNVSTLELGDSALYLCASSQQGGDYEQYFGPGTRLTVT.

The rearrangement uses TRBV6-1 and TRBJ1-1; D not certain. Germline CDR1 and CDR2: MNHNS and SASEGT. The CDR3 spans 11 residues. The V gene lost 7 bases and the J gene lost 6 bases, with 9 bases spanning the gap. The CDR3 region has the DNA TGTGCCAGCAAGGAGGTGGCTGAAGCTTTCTTT. Amino acid sequence: CASKEVAEAFF.

V and J are TRBV13 and TRBJ2-7, with a weak D call TRBD1 (5 bases). Germline V gene sequence: CDR1 PRHDT, CDR2 FYEKMQ (reference sequence). The CDR3 has 16 residues. Trimming removed 0 bases from V and 7 bases from J, with 19 bases in between. CDR3: CASSLGWQGSEGEQYF. The CDR3 DNA reads TGTGCCAGCAGCTTAGGCTGGCAGGGTTCGGAAGGGGAGCAGTACTTC.

The V gene is TRBV18, the J gene TRBJ1-5, with 10 bases lining up with TRBD1. V dropped 3 bases and J dropped 7; count of bases not matched to a gene: 6. Germline V lookup: CDR1 KGHSH, CDR2 LQKENI. This CDR3 has 15 residues. The CDR3 sequence: CASSPLGQGVQPQHF. The CDR3 coding sequence is TGTGCCAGCTCACCTCTAGGACAGGGGGTACAGCCCCAGCATTTT.

The chain couples TRBV30 to TRBJ2-2; 9 bases map to TRBD1. The germline gives CDR1 GTSNPN, CDR2 SVGIG (reference sequence). CDR3 length: 14 residues. After removal of 1 base from V and 3 bases from J, the junction contained 0 bases not matched to a gene. In DNA, the CDR3 is TGTGCCTGGAGTGGGACAGGGGACACCGGGGAGCTGTTTTTT. It translates to CAWSGTGDTGELFF. The whole variable domain, remainder taken from reference TRBV30 and TRBJ2-2, is SQTIHQWPATLVQPVGSPLSLECTVEGTSNPNLYWYRQAAGRGLQLLFYSVGIGQISSEVPQNLSASRPQDRQFILSSKKLLLSDSGFYLCAWSGTGDTGELFFGEGSRLTVL.

The chain combines TRBV4-1 with TRBJ2-3; 9 bases map to TRBD2. The CDR3 loop spans 16 amino acids. Trimming took 0 bases from V and 4 from J; bases not matched to a gene: 5. The germline V gene has CDR1 MGHRA and CDR2 YSYEKL. CDR3 in amino acids: CASSQDGAGGPDTQYF. CDR3 nucleotide sequence: TGCGCCAGCAGCCAAGATGGTGCGGGGGGGCCAGATACGCAGTATTTT.

The chain uses TRBV18 and TRBJ1-2; D gene uncertain. The V gene's germline CDR1 is KGHSH and CDR2 LQKENI. The V and J ends lost 0 bases and 3 bases respectively, with 5 bases between them. This CDR3 has 13 amino acids. The CDR3: CASSPPGHYGYTF. CDR3 sequence (DNA): TGTGCCAGCTCACCACCCGGGCACTATGGCTACACCTTC.

The V call is TRBV6-5, the J call TRBJ1-2, with D uncertain. CDR1 and CDR2 from the germline V gene are MNHEY and SVGAGI. Trimming pared 1 base from V and 4 bases from J, leaving 16 bases between. The CDR3 spans 16 residues. The CDR3, as DNA: TGTGCCAGCAGTTACTTCCCATTAGCAGCAAGCTATGGCTACACCTTC. Protein product: CASSYFPLAASYGYTF.

This chain connects TRBV9 to TRBJ1-5; D is perhaps TRBD1 (5 bases). CDR1 and CDR2 (germline): SGDLS, YYNGEE. The CDR3 has 15 residues. V shed 6 bases and J shed 3 bases, with 16 bases lying between them. The CDR3, as DNA: TGTGCCAGCATAGGATGGGGGGAATTCAATCAGCCCCAGCATTTT. Encoded protein: CASIGWGEFNQPQHF.

In this sample, this clone turned up a few times. The chain uses TRBV10-3 and TRBJ1-1; D gene uncertain. This CDR3 contains 15 residues. V lost 0 bases to trimming and J lost 1 base, with 9 bases between them. Germline CDR1 ENHRY, CDR2 SYGVKD. The CDR3 sequence is CAISESIGENTEAFF. CDR3 DNA: TGTGCCATCAGTGAGTCGATTGGGGAGAACACTGAAGCTTTCTTT.

In this sample, this clone turned up a few times. V usage is TRBV9 and J usage is TRBJ2-7; no firm D call. Germline V gives CDR1 SGDLS, CDR2 YYNGEE. The CDR3 runs to 15 residues. With 5 bases removed from V and 3 bases from J, the gap between germline ends came to 18 bases. DNA of the CDR3: TGTGCCAGCAGTCTCGGAAGTGGACGTTACTACGAGCAGTACTTC. Amino acid sequence: CASSLGSGRYYEQYF.

V is TRBV9 and J is TRBJ2-1; 10 nucleotides match TRBD2. CDR3 length: 17 residues. Germline CDR1 reads SGDLS; CDR2 reads YYNGEE. V shed 3 bases, J shed 5 bases, and the junction held 11 bases outside the gene matches. CDR3 in DNA: TGTGCCAGCAGCGGGGCCCCGGGAGCGGGGGGGCACAATGAGCAGTTCTTC. It yields the protein CASSGAPGAGGHNEQFF.

The rearrangement uses TRBV5-6 and TRBJ2-2; 10 nucleotides align to TRBD2. Germline V CDR1 and CDR2: SGHDT, YYEEEE. CDR3 length equals 18 residues. V lost 0 bases to trimming and J lost 1 base; unmatched junction nucleotides: 6. The CDR3 region is CASSLDPSGGLNTGELFF. Here the CDR3 DNA reads TGTGCCAGCAGCTTGGATCCTAGCGGGGGCCTGAACACCGGGGAGCTGTTTTTT.

The chain uses TRBV28 and TRBJ2-2; TRBD2 matches at 11 bases. This CDR3 is 17 amino acids long. CDR1 and CDR2 from the germline V gene are MDHEN and SYDVKM. V lost 6 bases to trimming and J lost 1 base; unmatched junction nucleotides: 7. The CDR3 reads CASRLAGGTWNTGELFF. CDR3 bases: TGTGCCAGCAGGCTAGCGGGGGGAACGTGGAACACCGGGGAGCTGTTTTTT.

The chain has TRBV5-2 and TRBJ1-5. TRBV5-2 is reported as a pseudogene. The CDR3 spans 15 residues. Here the CDR3 reads CASSQWQTSNQPQHF. As DNA, the CDR3 is TGTGCCAGCAGCCAATGGCAGACCAGCAATCAGCCCCAGCATTTT.

The gene calls are TRBV7-2 and TRBJ1-2; no clear D gene. Germline V gene data show CDR1 as SGHTA and CDR2 as FQGNSA. V lost 1 base and J 4 bases, leaving 7 bases between the germline ends. The CDR3 runs 13 residues. The CDR3 nucleotides are TGTGCCAGCAGCTTAGATGGCAGCTATGGCTACACCTTC. Translated, it gives CASSLDGSYGYTF.

V is TRBV9 and J is TRBJ1-5; no reliable D call. The CDR3 covers 16 residues. V was trimmed by 0 bases and J by 3 bases, leaving 13 bases between them. Germline assignment: CDR1 SGDLS and CDR2 YYNGEE. Here the CDR3 DNA reads TGTGCCAGCAGCGTAGCTCCGGGAGCACTCAATCAGCCCCAGCATTTT. Its translation is CASSVAPGALNQPQHF.

V gene TRBV9 combines with J gene TRBJ2-7, with 7 bases fitting TRBD2. This CDR3 is built from 13 residues. The germline gives CDR1 SGDLS, CDR2 YYNGEE. V lost 4 bases and J lost 7; bases outside the gene matches: 8. CDR3 DNA sequence: TGTGCCAGCAGCCTTCGGACCGGGGGGGAGCAGTACTTC. It specifies CASSLRTGGEQYF.